A selection of T cell receptor beta chains follows, all from one sample in a study of T cell repertoires in MIS-A myocarditis. Repertoires were generated with immunoSEQ multiplex PCR, while TCRdb's copy carries only in-frame clones and drops some. The table includes 15,000 or so clones, 74% detected once. The sequencing input was left ventricle heart tissue obtained at autopsy. The receptors stem from a man in his late teens or twenties with fulminant myocarditis from multisystem inflammatory syndrome in adults (MIS-A) after COVID-19. Both conserved end residues are part of each CDR3. The order of the fields is J gene, clone size, V gene, D gene, CDR3 protein, CDR3 DNA. The D gene is left open where the match is weak. A row's size may be missing; if present it is once, few, many or a size class.

TRBJ1-5,NA,TRBV27,NA,CASAPDRLLSNQPQHF,TGTGCCAGCGCCCCGGACAGACTTCTTAGCAATCAGCCCCAGCATTTT
TRBJ2-1,NA,TRBV2,NA,CASSPFQGRVDNEQFF,TGTGCCAGCAGCCCCTTCCAGGGGAGGGTGGACAATGAGCAGTTCTTC
TRBJ1-4,NA,TRBV25-1,TRBD1,CASSERTGVATNEKLFF,TGTGCCAGCAGTGAAAGGACAGGGGTTGCAACTAATGAAAAACTGTTTTTT
TRBJ2-3,NA,TRBV2,TRBD2,CASSEEGMASGVTDTQYF,TGTGCCAGCAGTGAAGAAGGAATGGCTAGCGGGGTAACAGATACGCAGTATTTT
TRBJ2-3,medium-sized,TRBV5-4,NA,CASSQGGTQYF,TGTGCCAGCAGCCAGGGGGGTACGCAGTATTTT
TRBJ2-1,NA,TRBV27,TRBD2,CASSLFSGRNNEQFF,TGTGCCAGCAGTTTATTTAGCGGGAGAAACAATGAGCAGTTCTTC
TRBJ2-1,NA,TRBV2,NA,CASSDGDRPSSYNEQFF,TGTGCCAGCAGTGACGGGGACCGCCCGAGCTCCTACAATGAGCAGTTCTTC
TRBJ2-5,NA,TRBV7-9,NA,CASSLYSGETQYF,TGTGCCAGCAGCTTGTATTCCGGAGAGACCCAGTACTTC
TRBJ1-6,NA,TRBV4-2,TRBD1,CASSQARQGNSPLHF,TGTGCCAGCAGCCAAGCCAGACAGGGGAATTCACCCCTCCACTTT
TRBJ1-2,few,TRBV2,TRBD1,CASSRKGHEATGGHGYTF,TGTGCCAGCAGTAGAAAGGGTCACGAAGCGACAGGGGGTCATGGCTACACCTTC
TRBJ1-5,NA,TRBV27,NA,CASSPISGTGVEPQHF,TGTGCCAGCAGTCCCATCTCAGGGACTGGAGTAGAGCCCCAGCATTTT
TRBJ2-5,NA,TRBV24-1,NA,CATSGAGSSGETQYF,TGTGCCACCAGTGGGGCGGGCTCCTCGGGAGAGACCCAGTACTTC
TRBJ2-7,NA,TRBV21-1,NA,CASSISQGGPTYEQYF,TGTGCCAGCAGCATCTCACAGGGGGGACCTACCTACGAGCAGTACTTC
TRBJ2-5,NA,TRBV24-1,TRBD2,CATSDYGPSGVSETQYF,TGTGCCACCAGTGATTATGGGCCTAGCGGGGTGAGTGAGACCCAGTACTTC
TRBJ2-7,NA,TRBV7-2,NA,CASSLAGGSYEQYF,TGTGCCAGCAGCTTAGCCGGGGGCTCCTACGAGCAGTACTTC
TRBJ1-1,NA,TRBV6-5,TRBD1,CASSYSTGVTEAFF,TGTGCCAGCAGTTACTCGACAGGGGTCACTGAAGCTTTCTTT
TRBJ2-7,few,TRBV27,NA,CASSRKGGYEQYF,TGTGCCAGCAGTCGGAAGGGAGGCTACGAGCAGTACTTC
TRBJ2-5,NA,TRBV4-1,NA,CASSSPPGTLKETQYF,TGCGCCAGCAGCTCCCCTCCCGGGACACTCAAAGAGACCCAGTACTTC
TRBJ1-1,NA,TRBV24-1,NA,CATSERRGSEAFF,TGTGCCACCAGTGAAAGACGGGGATCCGAAGCTTTCTTT
TRBJ2-4,NA,TRBV19,TRBD1,CASSATGLSSKNIQYF,TGTGCCAGTAGTGCGACAGGGCTTAGCTCCAAAAACATTCAGTACTTC
TRBJ1-2,NA,TRBV27,NA,CASRILNGANYGYTF,TGTGCCAGCAGGATATTGAACGGTGCTAACTATGGCTACACCTTC
TRBJ1-5,NA,TRBV5-5,NA,CASSLAAPYSNQPQHF,TGTGCCAGCAGCTTGGCCGCGCCTTATAGCAATCAGCCCCAGCATTTT
TRBJ1-5,NA,TRBV5-5,NA,CASSLEGGNQPQHF,TGTGCCAGCAGCTTGGAAGGTGGTAATCAGCCCCAGCATTTT
TRBJ2-3,few,TRBV18,TRBD2,CASSPRTSGSKAGTDTQYF,TGTGCCAGCTCTCCGCGGACTAGCGGCTCAAAGGCTGGCACAGATACGCAGTATTTT
TRBJ2-2,NA,TRBV7-2,TRBD1,CASSLWGQGASGELFF,TGTGCCAGCAGCTTATGGGGACAGGGGGCTAGCGGGGAGCTGTTTTTT
TRBJ2-1,once,TRBV6-2/TRBV6-3,TRBD2,CASSSLAGGKFYNEQFF,TGTGCCAGCAGTTCACTAGCGGGGGGCAAGTTCTACAATGAGCAGTTCTTC
TRBJ1-1,NA,TRBV5-1,NA,CASSQGGLGTEAFF,TGCGCCAGCAGCCAAGGGGGATTGGGCACTGAAGCTTTCTTT
TRBJ2-3,NA,TRBV6-5,NA,CASTGDSSRADTQYF,TGTGCCAGCACCGGAGATTCCAGTCGGGCAGATACGCAGTATTTT
TRBJ2-1,NA,TRBV27,NA,CASSSRMALSYNEQFF,TGTGCCAGCAGTTCTAGAATGGCGTTAAGCTACAATGAGCAGTTCTTC
TRBJ2-6,NA,TRBV30,NA,CAWSPRRGANVLTF,TGTGCCTGGAGCCCCCGTCGGGGGGCCAACGTCCTGACTTTC
TRBJ2-7,NA,TRBV7-9,NA,CASSLDHRHYEQYF,TGTGCCAGCAGCTTAGACCACCGACACTACGAGCAGTACTTC
TRBJ2-1,NA,TRBV6-6,NA,CASSLTGSYNEQFF,TGTGCCAGCAGTTTGACAGGATCCTACAATGAGCAGTTCTTC
TRBJ2-1,NA,TRBV6-6,NA,CASGRTRGEQFF,TGTGCCAGCGGGAGGACCAGGGGTGAGCAGTTCTTC
TRBJ1-2,NA,TRBV6-6,NA,CASSKTDRDYGYTF,TGTGCCAGCAGCAAAACGGACAGAGACTATGGCTACACCTTC
TRBJ1-1,NA,TRBV27,TRBD1,CASSLDRGLMNTEAFF,TGTGCCAGCAGTTTGGACAGGGGTCTCATGAACACTGAAGCTTTCTTT
TRBJ2-7,NA,TRBV5-1,NA,CASSLAGGGEYF,TGCGCCAGCAGCTTGGCCGGAGGAGGGGAGTACTTC
TRBJ2-5,NA,TRBV6-5,NA,CASRTASVMAQYF,TGTGCCAGCCGTACAGCGTCCGTTATGGCCCAGTACTTC
TRBJ1-1,NA,TRBV2,NA,CASSERGGMNTEAFF,TGTGCCAGCAGTGAAAGGGGGGGTATGAACACTGAAGCTTTCTTT
TRBJ2-4,NA,TRBV2,NA,CASRQGNIQYF,TGTGCCAGCAGGCAGGGGAACATTCAGTACTTC
TRBJ2-7,NA,TRBV4-3,NA,CASSQTRDPNEQYF,TGCGCCAGCAGCCAAACCCGGGACCCCAACGAGCAGTACTTC
TRBJ2-5,NA,TRBV7-6,TRBD1,CASSSITGVQETQYF,TGTGCCAGCAGCTCAATAACAGGGGTACAAGAGACCCAGTACTTC
TRBJ2-1,NA,TRBV9,NA,CASSASSLSSYNEQFF,TGTGCCAGCAGCGCCAGTTCCCTAAGCTCCTACAATGAGCAGTTCTTC